A single sample gave rise to the 29 T cell receptor beta chains below, sequenced in a study of CD8 T cells in ankylosing spondylitis. These TCRs are of unknown antigen specificity. Findings of the study overall: Ankylosing spondylitis blood seemed to carry a telltale TCR beta motif made of eight or nine highly homologous variants.

TCRdb passed the 5' RACE reads through MiXCR, listing each CDR3 protein once. The repertoire holds 670,000 or so distinct CDR3 sequences, around 20% seen once, with about a fifth in the top ten. Sample: blood, either unsorted or a sorted T cell fraction (not recorded which). These receptors originate from a male donor with ankylosing spondylitis.

This clonotype was seen only a few times. The chain employs TRBV7-9 and TRBJ1-3; TRBD1 might be the D (6 bases). This CDR3 comprises 15 residues. V was pared by 5 bases and J by 4 bases, with 15 bases between. The germline V gene encodes CDR1 SEHNR and CDR2 FQNEAQ (reference sequence). The CDR3 reads CASSERAGVGNTIYF. The CDR3 DNA reads as TGTGCCAGCAGCGAGCGGGCAGGGGTCGGAAACACCATATATTTT.

This sequence joins TRBV4-3 and TRBJ2-1, with a tentative D call TRBD1 (5 bases). Between the trimmed V and J ends, which lost 1 base and 7 bases, there was a span of 17 bases. The CDR3 extends over 16 amino acids. Germline CDR1 and CDR2: LGHNA and YSLEER. The CDR3 spells CASSQVAGPRGNEQFF. DNA of the CDR3: TGCGCCAGCAGCCAAGTCGCAGGGCCTCGAGGAAATGAGCAGTTCTTC.

This clonotype was found a few times. The chain has TRBV7-9 and TRBJ1-1; TRBD1 might be the D (6 bases). The V end was cut by 1 base, the J end by 4 bases, with 16 bases between. CDR1 is SEHNR, CDR2 FQNEAQ, per germline (reference sequence). The CDR3 has 16 residues. For the CDR3, the DNA is TGTGCCAGCAGCTTAGGGGGGGCGGCCTCCAGCACTGAAGCTTTCTTT. Encoded protein: CASSLGGAASSTEAFF.

This clonotype was picked up many times. V is TRBV20-1 and J is TRBJ2-7; 7 bases match TRBD2. After removal of 1 base from V and 0 bases from J, the junction contained 15 bases not matched to a gene. This CDR3 has 18 residues. Germline CDR1 DFQATT, CDR2 SNEGSKA (reference sequence). The CDR3 DNA reads TGCAGTGCTAGAGGAGAGGGTCGACTAGCCTTCAGCTCCTACGAGCAGTACTTC. It yields the protein CSARGEGRLAFSSYEQYF.

This clonotype was counted between two and nine times. The J gene is TRBJ2-1, the V gene TRBV27, with 8 bases aligning to TRBD2. The CDR3 is 15 residues long. Per the germline V gene, CDR1 is MNHEY and CDR2 is SMNVEV (reference sequence). Germline trimming cut 3 bases from V and 6 bases from J; bases unmatched to any gene: 7. The CDR3 coding sequence is TGTGCCAGCAGTTTTGTCAGCGGGGGTCCCAATGAGCAGTTCTTC. It translates to CASSFVSGGPNEQFF.

This chain links TRBV4-1 with TRBJ1-1, with D perhaps matching TRBD1 (5 bases). Trimming removed 0 bases at V and 3 bases at J, with 14 bases between. This CDR3 comprises 16 residues. Germline-derived CDR1 and CDR2 are MGHRA and YSYEKL. The CDR3 DNA reads TGCGCCAGCAGCCAAGACCCAGGGCTAGAAGACACTGAAGCTTTCTTT. Amino acid sequence: CASSQDPGLEDTEAFF.

The rearrangement joins TRBV12-3 or TRBV12-4 to TRBJ2-3, with D hard to call. The ends were cut back, 4 bases at V and 5 bases at J, with 13 bases in the middle. This CDR3 has 14 amino acids. The CDR3: CASSSRITGDTQYF. CDR3 sequence (DNA): TGTGCCAGCAGTTCAAGAATCACGGGAGATACGCAGTATTTT.

The V and J genes are TRBV12-3 or TRBV12-4 and TRBJ1-1; 7 bases are a match to TRBD1. The CDR3 totals 14 residues. With 7 bases clipped from V and 0 bases from J, the junction kept 5 bases outside the gene matches. CDR3 amino acids: CASMMGQLNTEAFF. CDR3 coding DNA: TGTGCCAGCATGATGGGACAGCTGAACACTGAAGCTTTCTTT.

The V gene is TRBV7-2, the J gene TRBJ2-1, with 7 bases that match TRBD2. Germline CDR1 is SGHTA and CDR2 is FQGNSA. J was trimmed by 8 bases and V by 1 base; bases with no gene match: 8. The CDR3 contains 15 residues. This CDR3 reads CASSLEGFGGDEQFF. The CDR3 nucleotides are TGTGCCAGCAGCTTAGAAGGTTTTGGGGGGGATGAGCAGTTCTTC. The full variable domain, rest sourced from reference TRBV7-2 and TRBJ2-1, is GAGVSQSPSNKVTEKGKDVELRCDPISGHTALYWYRQSLGQGLEFLIYFQGNSAPDKSGLPSDRFSAERTGGSVSTLTIQRTQQEDSAVYLCASSLEGFGGDEQFFGPGTRLTVL.

This clonotype showed up many times. The chain combines TRBV7-2 with TRBJ2-1; 11 bases fit TRBD2. The germline CDR1 and CDR2 sequences are SGHTA and FQGNSA. V shed 0 bases, J shed 4 bases, and the junction held 11 bases outside the gene matches. This CDR3 comprises 19 residues. The CDR3 here is CASSLASPFGTSGYNEQFF. As DNA, the CDR3 is TGTGCCAGCAGCTTAGCCTCACCGTTCGGGACTAGCGGTTACAATGAGCAGTTCTTC.

The chain carries TRBV4-3 and TRBJ2-7; 9 bases are a match to TRBD2. V shed 3 bases, J shed 0 bases, and the junction held 3 bases outside the gene matches. CDR3 length: 15 residues. Germline values: CDR1 LGHNA, CDR2 YSLEER. DNA for the CDR3: TGCGCCAGCAGCCAGACTAGCGGCCTCTCCTACGAGCAGTACTTC. Translating it yields CASSQTSGLSYEQYF.

The chain couples TRBV20-1 to TRBJ2-3; perhaps TRBD2 as D (5 bases). Germline loops: CDR1 DFQATT, CDR2 SNEGSKA (reference sequence). The CDR3 is made up of 17 amino acids. CDR3 residues: CCASPDSIPRSTDTQYF. The CDR3 nucleotides read TGCTGCGCTAGCCCGGACTCAATACCGAGAAGCACAGATACGCAGTATTTT.

The chain carries TRBV6-1 and TRBJ2-7; weak D call: TRBD2 (6 bases). The CDR3 consists of 11 residues. The germline CDR1 and CDR2 sequences are MNHNS and SASEGT. Deletions cut 6 bases from V and 6 bases from J, with 9 bases between. The CDR3 sequence: CASREGLEQYF. CDR3 sequence (DNA): TGTGCCAGCAGGGAGGGGCTCGAGCAGTACTTC.

The V gene is TRBV28, the J gene TRBJ2-3; 11 positions agree with TRBD1. The CDR3 is 17 amino acids. V was clipped by 2 bases and J by 2 bases; unmatched bases: 6. Per the germline V gene, CDR1 is MDHEN and CDR2 is SYDVKM. The DNA of the CDR3 is TGTGCCAGCAGTTTAACGCCGGACAGGGGGCCCACAGATACGCAGTATTTT. As protein: CASSLTPDRGPTDTQYF.

This clonotype came up a few times. This sequence joins TRBV20-1 and TRBJ2-3; 12 positions agree with TRBD2. The junction had 6 bases not matched to a gene; V was cut back by 6 bases and J by 2 bases. CDR1 and CDR2 from the germline V gene are DFQATT and SNEGSKA (reference sequence). CDR3 length: 15 residues. This chain's CDR3 is CSALAGGGLTDTQYF. CDR3 coding DNA: TGCAGTGCCCTAGCGGGGGGGGGCCTCACAGATACGCAGTATTTT.

The chain carries TRBV5-1 and TRBJ2-5; 9 bases map to TRBD1. Trimming removed 1 base from V and 3 bases from J; junction bases left unmatched: 7. The CDR3 consists of 16 residues. Germline V gene data show CDR1 as SGHRS and CDR2 as YFSETQ. CDR3 coding DNA: TGCGCCAGCAGCTTGTTAGGGACAGGGTTAAAAGAGACCCAGTACTTC. It yields the protein CASSLLGTGLKETQYF.

The chain recombines TRBV7-8 with TRBJ1-2; 8 bases are a match to TRBD1. The CDR3 consists of 14 residues. CDR1 and CDR2 (germline): SGHVS, FQNEAQ. V gave up 4 bases and J gave up 5 bases; unmatched junction bases: 6. In DNA form, the CDR3 reads TGTGCCAGCAGCTACCCGGACAGGGCGTATGGCTACACCTTC. It specifies CASSYPDRAYGYTF.

The chain recombines TRBV4-1 with TRBJ2-3, with a weak D call TRBD2 (7 bases). The CDR3 has 16 residues. Trimming took off 5 bases at V and 1 base at J, with 16 bases between the two ends. Germline CDR1 is MGHRA and CDR2 is YSYEKL. The CDR3 DNA follows: TGCGCCAGCAGCTCAGGGGTTACTAGCGGCACAGATACGCAGTATTTT. Translation gives CASSSGVTSGTDTQYF.

This chain joins TRBV24-1 and TRBJ2-2, with 8 bases that match TRBD1. Germline CDR1 is KGHDR and CDR2 is SFDVKD. The CDR3 has 15 residues. V shed 3 bases and J 4 bases; nucleotides not matched to a gene: 3. The CDR3 coding sequence is TGTGCCACCAGTGATCCAGGGGGCGGCACCGGGGAGCTGTTTTTT. It is translated as CATSDPGGGTGELFF.

V gene TRBV19 combines with J gene TRBJ1-5, with no clear D. CDR1 is LNHDA and CDR2 is SQIVND in the germline V gene (reference sequence). Trimming left V 3 bases short and J 0 bases short, with 9 bases between. This CDR3 region has 15 residues. Written as DNA, the CDR3 is TGTGCCAGTAGTATCCCCCCCTATAGCAATCAGCCCCAGCATTTT. This codes for CASSIPPYSNQPQHF.

As to this clonotype: At one end the junction does not follow the germline gene, possibly because of a read error. The V call is TRBV12-3 or TRBV12-4, the J call TRBJ1-6; D might be TRBD1 (5 bases). The CDR3 loop spans 18 amino acids. This chain's CDR3 is CARSSRLSGVSYNSPLHF. In nucleotides, the CDR3 is TGTGCCCGCAGTTCCAGACTCTCGGGGGTGTCCTATAATTCACCCCTCCACTTT.

This clonotype came up a few times. The V gene is TRBV30, the J gene TRBJ2-7, with 9 bases fitting TRBD2. Per the germline V gene, CDR1 is GTSNPN and CDR2 is SVGIG (reference sequence). The V and J ends lost 7 bases and 6 bases, in that order; junction bases with no gene match: 10. This CDR3 is built from 13 residues. Here the CDR3 DNA reads TGTGCCTCCAAGGCGGGAGGGCCATTCGAGCAGTACTTC. Amino acid sequence: CASKAGGPFEQYF.

The table lists this clonotype with a few counts. This rearrangement joins TRBV20-1 to TRBJ1-3, with D perhaps matching TRBD1 (5 bases). Per germline, CDR1 DFQATT and CDR2 SNEGSKA (reference sequence). Between the trimmed V and J ends, which lost 6 bases and 4 bases, there was a span of 10 bases. This CDR3 is 12 amino acids long. DNA of the CDR3: TGCAGTGCAACGGGGGTGGGAAACACCATATATTTT. It yields the protein CSATGVGNTIYF.

This clonotype was counted between two and nine times. The chain employs TRBV4-1 and TRBJ2-1; 7 nucleotides align to TRBD1. V dropped 1 base and J dropped 4; count of bases not matched to a gene: 10. The germline gives CDR1 MGHRA, CDR2 YSYEKL. This CDR3 has 17 amino acids. CDR3 in amino acids: CASSQGRTKGAYNEQFF. Here the CDR3 DNA reads TGCGCCAGCAGCCAAGGGCGGACGAAGGGGGCTTACAATGAGCAGTTCTTC.

The CDR3 DNA is TGTGCCAGCAGCTTAGGGACAGGTGACGCTTTCTTT. This encodes CASSLGTGDAFF. The rearrangement links TRBV7-9 to TRBJ1-1; 7 nucleotides align to TRBD1. The ends lost 1 base at V and 11 bases at J; junction bases unmatched: 4. The CDR3 has 12 amino acids. The germline V gene encodes CDR1 SEHNR and CDR2 FQNEAQ (reference sequence).

V gene TRBV9 combines with J gene TRBJ1-5; 7 bases agree with TRBD1. The germline V gene has CDR1 SGDLS and CDR2 YYNGEE. V lost 2 bases to trimming and J lost 9 bases; unmatched junction nucleotides: 11. The CDR3 sequence is 15 residues long. Here the CDR3 reads CASSVGDSSNGPQHF. CDR3 DNA sequence: TGTGCCAGCAGCGTTGGGGACAGCAGCAATGGGCCCCAGCATTTT.

This clonotype has only a few counts. The rearrangement uses TRBV5-1 and TRBJ1-1, with 9 bases matching TRBD1. Germline trimming cut 4 bases from V and 5 bases from J; bases unmatched to any gene: 6. The CDR3 contains 14 residues. The V gene's germline CDR1 is SGHRS and CDR2 YFSETQ. CDR3 amino acids: CASSPPGQGTEAFF. CDR3 nucleotides: TGCGCCAGCAGCCCACCGGGACAGGGTACTGAAGCTTTCTTT.

This clonotype was seen a handful of times. The rearrangement uses TRBV20-1 and TRBJ2-3; a possible D gene is TRBD1 (5 bases). The germline CDR1 and CDR2 sequences are DFQATT and SNEGSKA (reference sequence). Trimming removed 4 bases from V and 2 bases from J, with 19 bases in between. The CDR3 length is 16 residues. The CDR3 nucleotides are TGCAGTGCTATATCGGCAGGGTCATCCACCACAGATACGCAGTATTTT. Translating it yields CSAISAGSSTTDTQYF.

In this sample, this clonotype turned up a few times. The chain couples TRBV29-1 to TRBJ2-1, with 7 bases matching TRBD1. This CDR3 is 16 amino acids long. Per germline, CDR1 SQVTM and CDR2 ANQGSEA. Losses at the gene ends were 4 bases for V and 9 bases for J; bases not matched to a gene: 18. This chain's CDR3 is CSVVSGQATSHGEQFF. The CDR3 nucleotides are TGCAGCGTTGTCTCTGGACAGGCGACATCCCACGGTGAGCAGTTCTTC.